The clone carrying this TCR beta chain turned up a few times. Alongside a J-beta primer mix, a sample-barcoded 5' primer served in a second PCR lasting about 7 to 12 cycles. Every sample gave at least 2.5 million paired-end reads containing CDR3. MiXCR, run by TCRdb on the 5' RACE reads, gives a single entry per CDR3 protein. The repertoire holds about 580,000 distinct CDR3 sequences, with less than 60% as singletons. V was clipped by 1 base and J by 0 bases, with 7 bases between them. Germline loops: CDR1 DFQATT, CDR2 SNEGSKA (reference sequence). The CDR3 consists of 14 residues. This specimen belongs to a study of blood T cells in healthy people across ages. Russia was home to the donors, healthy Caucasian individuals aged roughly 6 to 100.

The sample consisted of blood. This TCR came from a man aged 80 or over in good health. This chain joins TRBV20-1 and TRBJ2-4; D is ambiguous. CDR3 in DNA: TGCAGTGCTAGAGGGCAGCTAGCCAAAAACATTCAGTACTTC. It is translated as CSARGQLAKNIQYF.